This TCR beta chain was sequenced during a study of monozygotic twins with inflammatory bowel disease. Study-wide results and limits: Twins with IBD had fewer clonotypes in common with others than healthy twins, particularly during disease activity.

Blood, 2.5 to 3 ml, was drawn per donor. Whole blood supplied total RNA, and T cells were not sorted. CDR1 and CDR2 from the germline V gene are SGHRS and YFSETQ. The CDR3 is 14 residues long. TCRdb reprocessed the 5' RACE reads, keeping one entry per CDR3 protein, no DNA. Across around 100,000 distinct CDR3 sequences, the top ten clones capture roughly 1.8% of the sample. With respect to this clonotype: Its antigen is currently unknown.

This clonotype originated in a human donor with ulcerative colitis or Crohn's disease, or a healthy co-twin of an affected twin (not recorded which). The rearrangement joins TRBV5-1 to TRBJ2-7. The sequenced material came from blood. The chain's CDR3 is CASSSGVYSAEQYF.